This T cell receptor beta chain was documented in a study of T cell repertoires in cytomegalovirus infection. For the study at large: The public TCR beta signatures pointed to both CMV infection and matching HLA type.

Germline-derived CDR1 and CDR2 are MNHEY and SVGAGI. This CDR3 is built from 14 residues. Trimming removed 6 bases at V and 8 bases at J, with 16 bases between. TCRdb redid the calling of the reads with MiXCR, one entry per CDR3 protein. Here the sample spans around 330,000 distinct CDR3 sequences, roughly a sixth being singletons. Remarks on this clonotype: Its target is unknown.

Study-wide points: The ex vivo response was dominated by HLA-C-restricted CMV-specific TCR beta clonotypes. Based on cumulative public TCR beta family frequency, carriers of CMV plus the relevant HLA were identified.

The sequenced material came from PBMCs. The sequence came from a human donor in good health (CMV status not recorded). Some clones in this sample may be carry-over from other donors' samples. The chain joins TRBV6-5 to TRBJ1-4; D remains ambiguous. The CDR3 sequence is CASRAEARREKLFF. CDR3 nucleotides: TGTGCCAGCAGGGCGGAGGCGAGGAGGGAAAAACTGTTTTTT.